Below are 18 T cell receptor beta chains sequenced from a single sample in a study of radiation and T cells in renal cell carcinoma. Time point: blood 4 weeks post-SBRT, at nephrectomy. Specified treatment: 15 Gy SBRT to primary tumor, nephrectomy 4 weeks later. The repertoire was sequenced with immunoSEQ multiplex PCR; TCRdb's copy has only in-frame clones and lacks some. The repertoire holds fewer than 85,000 clones, roughly 87% seen once, with about 6% in the top ten. The input for sequencing was blood, taken from a patient whose treatment included radiotherapy and nephrectomy. The receptors originated from a woman aged 65 to 85 with renal cell carcinoma.

The gene calls are TRBV28 and TRBJ1-1; D may be TRBD1 (5 bases). V was pared by 3 bases and J by 1 base, with 15 bases between. Germline-derived CDR1 and CDR2 are MDHEN and SYDVKM. There are 16 residues in the CDR3. The CDR3 protein is CASSFSGKGTNTEAFF. The DNA of the CDR3 is TGTGCCAGCAGTTTTTCAGGGAAAGGGACGAACACTGAAGCTTTCTTT.

The chain carries TRBV28 and TRBJ1-2; D is undetermined. The germline gives CDR1 MDHEN, CDR2 SYDVKM. The CDR3 consists of 13 residues. V was trimmed by 1 base and J by 7 bases, leaving 10 bases between them. The DNA of the CDR3 is TGTGCCAGCAGTTTATCTACGGAATTTGGCTACACCTTC. The encoded protein is CASSLSTEFGYTF.

This chain uses TRBV7-8 with TRBJ2-7; TRBD2 aligns across 8 bases. With V trimmed by 0 bases and J by 2 bases, 6 bases remained unmatched. Germline lookup yields CDR1 SGHVS and CDR2 FQNEAQ. The CDR3 loop spans 16 amino acids. The CDR3 nucleotides are TGTGCCAGCAGCTTAGCTATAGCGGGGCAGACCTACGAGCAGTACTTC. Its translation: CASSLAIAGQTYEQYF.

The chain joins TRBV5-1 to TRBJ2-1; TRBD2 matches at 10 bases. With V trimmed by 1 base and J by 5 bases, 3 bases remained unmatched. The CDR3 totals 15 residues. Germline lookup yields CDR1 SGHRS and CDR2 YFSETQ. Here the CDR3 reads CASSLRTSGDNEQFF. The CDR3 DNA is TGCGCCAGCAGCTTGAGAACTAGCGGGGACAATGAGCAGTTCTTC.

The CDR3 nucleotides read TGTGCCAGCAGTTATGTTGGGGAGTTAGATACGCAGTATTTT. It translates to CASSYVGELDTQYF. J is TRBJ2-3 and V is TRBV6-5; weak D call: TRBD2 (5 bases). The germline V gene encodes CDR1 MNHEY and CDR2 SVGAGI. The CDR3 runs 14 residues. V was clipped by 3 bases and J by 5 bases, with 12 bases between them.

This chain connects TRBV5-4 to TRBJ1-1; D may be TRBD1 (5 bases). The germline V gene has CDR1 SGHNT and CDR2 YYREEE (reference sequence). V was clipped by 3 bases and J by 3 bases, with 18 bases between them. The CDR3 extends over 16 amino acids. The CDR3 is CASSSPGPGGDTEAFF. The CDR3 DNA reads as TGTGCCAGCAGCTCGCCGGGACCGGGAGGGGACACTGAAGCTTTCTTT.

This chain uses TRBV27 with TRBJ2-2; the match to TRBD1 covers 7 bases. The CDR3 is 15 residues long. Per germline, CDR1 MNHEY and CDR2 SMNVEV (reference sequence). Trimming at V came to 2 bases and at J to 5 bases, leaving 5 bases not matched to a gene. The CDR3 DNA is TGTGCCAGCAGTTTACTACAGGGGCGGACCGGGGAGCTGTTTTTT. Its protein is CASSLLQGRTGELFF.

The gene calls are TRBV5-6 and TRBJ1-1, with D possibly being TRBD1 (5 bases). The CDR3 is 13 amino acids. Germline V gene sequence: CDR1 SGHDT, CDR2 YYEEEE. The V end was cut by 1 base, the J end by 2 bases, with 6 bases between. CDR3: CASSLTGNTEAFF. In DNA form, the CDR3 reads TGTGCCAGCAGCTTGACAGGCAACACTGAAGCTTTCTTT.

The chain's CDR3 is CASAKNTEAFF. As DNA, the CDR3 is TGTGCCAGCGCTAAAAACACTGAAGCTTTCTTT. The chain uses TRBV6-1 and TRBJ1-1; D is ambiguous. The V gene's germline CDR1 is MNHNS and CDR2 SASEGT. The CDR3 is 11 amino acids. V was clipped by 8 bases and J by 2 bases, with 6 bases between them.

The gene calls are TRBV6-4 and TRBJ1-5; D not certain. Per the germline V gene, CDR1 is MRHNA and CDR2 is SNTAGT. This CDR3 is built from 17 residues. The V and J ends lost 0 bases and 0 bases respectively, with 12 bases between them. Here the CDR3 reads CASSDSRRIYSNQPQHF. The CDR3 nucleotides are TGTGCCAGCAGTGACTCGAGGCGGATATATAGCAATCAGCCCCAGCATTTT.

The chain carries TRBV28 and TRBJ2-7; D possibly corresponds to TRBD1 (5 bases). The ends were cut back, 5 bases at V and 2 bases at J, with 7 bases in the middle. The germline V gene encodes CDR1 MDHEN and CDR2 SYDVKM. CDR3 size: 12 residues. CDR3 sequence reads: CASSQGPYEQYF. The CDR3 DNA reads as TGTGCCAGCAGTCAGGGTCCCTACGAGCAGTACTTC.

The V gene is TRBV28, the J gene TRBJ1-4; D perhaps matches TRBD1 (5 bases). The CDR3 extends over 16 amino acids. Trimming took off 4 bases at V and 7 bases at J, with 19 bases between the two ends. Germline CDR1 is MDHEN and CDR2 is SYDVKM. The CDR3 DNA follows: TGTGCCAGCAGTTCCCCAGCCGGGGCTTCAACTGAAAAACTGTTTTTT. This gives the protein CASSSPAGASTEKLFF.

This clone was counted a few times. The CDR3 loop is CASSIDSTVYGYTF. Here the CDR3 DNA reads TGTGCCAGTAGTATAGATTCAACGGTCTATGGCTACACCTTC. V and J are TRBV19 and TRBJ1-2; no clear D. The CDR3 consists of 14 residues. Germline values: CDR1 LNHDA, CDR2 SQIVND (reference sequence). Trimming cost V 0 bases and J 4 bases, with 9 bases left between them.

This rearrangement joins TRBV5-6 to TRBJ2-7; D unclear. Germline V gene lookup returns CDR1 SGHDT and CDR2 YYEEEE. The V end lost 2 bases, the J end lost 0 bases, and 0 bases lay between the germline ends. This CDR3 is built from 11 residues. The CDR3 region is CASSFSYEQYF. The CDR3 DNA reads as TGTGCCAGCAGCTTCTCCTACGAGCAGTACTTC. Combining the CDR3 with reference TRBV5-6 and TRBJ2-7 gives the whole variable domain DAGVTQSPTHLIKTRGQQVTLRCSPKSGHDTVSWYQQALGQGPQFIFQYYEEEERQRGNFPDRFSGHQFPNYSSELNVNALLLGDSALYLCASSFSYEQYFGPGTRLTVT.

The chain's CDR3 is CASSKGGLAGEETQYF. The CDR3 DNA is TGTGCCAGCAGCAAAGGGGGACTAGCGGGGGAAGAGACCCAGTACTTC. The V gene is TRBV21-1, the J gene TRBJ2-5; TRBD2, as called in the table, went unchecked against the DNA. TRBV21-1 is a recognized pseudogene. CDR3 length equals 16 residues.

The rearrangement uses TRBV11-1 and TRBJ2-5, with D possibly TRBD1 on 7 matching bases. Germline V CDR1 and CDR2: SGHAT, FQDESV (reference sequence). V gave up 5 bases and J gave up 9 bases, with 22 bases separating them. The CDR3 length is 15 residues. The CDR3 DNA reads TGTGCCAGCAGCCCCCGAGGGGGCGCGTCGGGGGCCCAGTACTTC. As protein: CASSPRGGASGAQYF.

J is TRBJ2-7 and V is TRBV13; no definite D call. Germline-derived CDR1 and CDR2 are PRHDT and FYEKMQ (reference sequence). Deletions cut 1 base from V and 2 bases from J, with 6 bases between. The CDR3 is 13 residues long. CDR3 in amino acids: CASSLVSTYEQYF. CDR3 in DNA: TGTGCCAGCAGCTTAGTCAGCACCTACGAGCAGTACTTC.

V is TRBV7-3 and J is TRBJ1-2, with TRBD1 as a possible D gene (5 bases). CDR3 length: 15 residues. V lost 5 bases and J 7 bases, leaving 20 bases between the germline ends. Germline V gene sequence: CDR1 SGHTA, CDR2 FQGTGA. The CDR3 reads CASSPKRGTSSGYTF. In DNA form, the CDR3 reads TGTGCCAGCAGCCCTAAGCGAGGGACGTCGAGTGGCTACACCTTC.